What follows are 28 T cell receptor beta chains derived from one specimen sequenced in a study of blood T cells in healthy people across ages. The use of a sample-barcoded 5' primer and a J-beta primer mix characterized a second PCR of about 6 to 12 cycles. TCRdb recomputed calls from the 5' RACE reads with MiXCR, one row per CDR3 protein. This table holds about 640,000 distinct CDR3 sequences, 25% to 35% found once. The sequenced material came from blood. The source of these receptors is a woman older than 75 in good health.

This sequence joins TRBV7-3 and TRBJ1-1; 8 bases fit TRBD1. After removal of 4 bases from V and 4 bases from J, the junction contained 5 bases not matched to a gene. This CDR3 is 14 amino acids long. CDR1 is SGHTA and CDR2 is FQGTGA in the germline V gene. The CDR3 here is CASSSLDRGTEAFF. As DNA, the CDR3 is TGTGCCAGCAGCTCCCTAGACAGGGGCACTGAAGCTTTCTTT.

This sequence joins TRBV6-1 and TRBJ1-4; D unresolved. The CDR3 length is 15 residues. Between the trimmed V and J ends, which lost 8 bases and 5 bases, there was a span of 18 bases. The V gene's germline CDR1 is MNHNS and CDR2 SASEGT. The CDR3 reads CASFNFGEGNEKLFF. In nucleotides, the CDR3 is TGTGCCAGCTTTAATTTCGGGGAAGGAAATGAAAAACTGTTTTTT.

This clonotype has a count of ten or more. J is TRBJ2-7 and V is TRBV7-2, with 7 bases aligning to TRBD1. Germline-derived CDR1 and CDR2 are SGHTA and FQGNSA. The CDR3 contains 14 residues. V was pared by 3 bases and J by 7 bases, with 9 bases of the junction left unmatched. CDR3 sequence reads: CASSFRTGRREQYF. The CDR3 DNA is TGTGCCAGCAGCTTTCGGACAGGTAGACGTGAGCAGTACTTC.

The table lists this clonotype with many counts. The V and J genes are TRBV9 and TRBJ2-3; D is uncertain. The V gene's germline CDR1 is SGDLS and CDR2 YYNGEE. The length of the CDR3 is 13 residues. The germline V and J ends were trimmed by 0 bases and 7 bases, with 9 bases remaining between them. Here the CDR3 reads CASSVDVVHTQYF. The CDR3 bases are TGTGCCAGCAGCGTAGATGTCGTCCATACGCAGTATTTT.

This clonotype was recorded at least ten times. The chain carries TRBV7-9 and TRBJ2-1; D possibly uses TRBD1 or TRBD2 (5 bases each). The germline CDR1 and CDR2 sequences are SEHNR and FQNEAQ (reference sequence). V was pared by 1 base and J by 7 bases, with 17 bases between. The CDR3 covers 16 residues. Here the CDR3 reads CASSLDQGSRENEQFF. For the CDR3, the DNA is TGTGCCAGCAGCTTAGATCAGGGCTCGAGGGAGAATGAGCAGTTCTTC.

This clonotype has only a few counts. This chain uses TRBV6-2 or TRBV6-3 with TRBJ1-5; D perhaps matches TRBD1 (6 bases). The CDR3 covers 17 residues. Germline loops: CDR1 MNHEY, CDR2 SVGEGT. V shed 5 bases and J shed 7 bases, with 24 bases lying between them. As DNA, the CDR3 is TGTGCCAGCAGTACCCCGAGGTCACAGGGAGTAGGGCAGCCCCAGCATTTT. It encodes CASSTPRSQGVGQPQHF.

This clonotype was picked up many times. V usage is TRBV7-3 and J usage is TRBJ2-7, with a tentative D call TRBD2 (6 bases). Looked up from germline, CDR1 is SGHTA and CDR2 is FQGTGA. V shed 1 base and J shed 6 bases, with 10 bases lying between them. This CDR3 is built from 13 residues. For the CDR3, the DNA is TGTGCCAGCAGCTTAAAGACTAGTTCCGAGCAGTACTTC. Translated, it gives CASSLKTSSEQYF.

This clonotype showed up many times. V is TRBV7-2 and J is TRBJ1-2, with a weak D call TRBD1 (6 bases). The CDR3 has 15 residues. V lost 4 bases and J lost 4, with 16 bases in between. Germline V gives CDR1 SGHTA, CDR2 FQGNSA. CDR3 loop: CASSSVAGDFYGYTF. CDR3 DNA sequence: TGTGCCAGCAGCTCCGTCGCAGGGGATTTCTATGGCTACACCTTC. Supplemented by reference TRBV7-2 and TRBJ1-2, the full variable domain reads GAGVSQSPSNKVTEKGKDVELRCDPISGHTALYWYRQSLGQGLEFLIYFQGNSAPDKSGLPSDRFSAERTGGSVSTLTIQRTQQEDSAVYLCASSSVAGDFYGYTFGSGTRLTVV.

J is TRBJ1-2 and V is TRBV7-9; 9 nucleotides align to TRBD1. The V gene end was trimmed by 7 bases and the J gene end by 6 bases; junction bases not matched to a gene: 18. The V gene's germline CDR1 is SEHNR and CDR2 FQNEAQ (reference sequence). The CDR3 is made up of 17 amino acids. CDR3: CASITQRLGQGYNGYTF. The CDR3 bases are TGTGCCAGCATCACACAGAGGCTGGGACAGGGTTATAATGGCTACACCTTC.

This clonotype was seen at least ten times. This chain uses TRBV5-5 with TRBJ2-5; D perhaps matches TRBD2 (7 bases). The length of the CDR3 is 15 residues. Trimming stripped 4 bases from V and 2 bases from J, with 15 bases between. Germline V gene data show CDR1 as SGHKS and CDR2 as YYEKEE (reference sequence). CDR3: CASSGGAVSQETQYF. The CDR3 DNA reads as TGTGCCAGCAGCGGGGGGGCAGTTTCACAAGAGACCCAGTACTTC.

This clonotype has more than one count but fewer than ten. The chain has TRBV5-1 and TRBJ2-5; D uncertain. V gave up 0 bases and J gave up 2 bases, with 8 bases separating them. CDR3 length: 14 residues. The germline V gene has CDR1 SGHRS and CDR2 YFSETQ. The chain's CDR3 is CASSLDSRQETQYF. The DNA for the CDR3 is TGCGCCAGCAGCTTGGATAGCCGGCAAGAGACCCAGTACTTC.

This clonotype came up many times. The V call is TRBV28, the J call TRBJ1-5; D remains unclear. Germline V lookup: CDR1 MDHEN, CDR2 SYDVKM. V dropped 5 bases and J dropped 1 base, with 15 bases sitting between them. The CDR3 covers 16 residues. The DNA of the CDR3 is TGTGCCAGCAGTCGCCCTGGGTTGGGAAGCAATCAGCCCCAGCATTTT. Translating it yields CASSRPGLGSNQPQHF.

This clonotype appeared once. This may come from a read error, since a much larger clone is one base off. The gene calls are TRBV15 and TRBJ2-3, with a weak D call TRBD1 (6 bases). Germline CDR1 and CDR2: LNHNV and YYDKDF (reference sequence). CDR3 length: 13 amino acids. The CDR3 DNA sequence: TGTGCCACCTCGCTCAGGGGCACAGATACGCGGTATTTT. The encoded protein is CATSLRGTDTRYF.

This sequence joins TRBV9 and TRBJ1-2; 8 nucleotides line up with TRBD1. Germline CDR1 reads SGDLS; CDR2 reads YYNGEE. The V segment lost 3 bases and the J segment 7 bases; nucleotides outside the gene matches: 14. The length of the CDR3 is 16 residues. The CDR3 sequence is CASSGPGGGQMVGYTF. The CDR3 DNA reads TGTGCCAGCAGCGGGCCAGGGGGCGGCCAGATGGTTGGCTACACCTTC.

This clonotype occurred many times. The CDR3: CATSDPRLGGGETQYF. The CDR3 coding sequence is TGTGCCACCAGTGATCCCCGGTTGGGGGGCGGGGAGACCCAGTACTTC. The chain carries TRBV24-1 and TRBJ2-5; D may match TRBD1 or TRBD2 (6 bases each). Trimming removed 3 bases at V and 5 bases at J, with 18 bases between. The CDR3 has 16 residues. The germline V gene encodes CDR1 KGHDR and CDR2 SFDVKD.

At least ten counts were recorded for this clonotype. The chain couples TRBV10-3 to TRBJ1-1; 8 bases line up with TRBD1. Germline CDR1 reads ENHRY; CDR2 reads SYGVKD. V lost 4 bases and J lost 7; bases outside the gene matches: 11. This CDR3 has 15 amino acids. CDR3 in amino acids: CAISGVADRAGEAFF. In DNA, the CDR3 is TGTGCCATCAGTGGAGTCGCGGACAGGGCTGGTGAAGCTTTCTTT.

CDR3 amino acids: CASSLPDWAGANVLTF. The CDR3 region has the DNA TGCGCCAGCAGCTTGCCGGACTGGGCTGGGGCCAACGTCCTGACTTTC. This rearrangement joins TRBV5-1 to TRBJ2-6, with a weak D call TRBD2 (5 bases). The CDR3 contains 16 residues. Per the germline V gene, CDR1 is SGHRS and CDR2 is YFSETQ. The V end was cut by 1 base, the J end by 2 bases, with 10 bases between. The whole variable domain, remainder taken from reference TRBV5-1 and TRBJ2-6, is KAGVTQTPRYLIKTRGQQVTLSCSPISGHRSVSWYQQTPGQGLQFLFEYFSETQRNKGNFPGRFSGRQFSNSRSEMNVSTLELGDSALYLCASSLPDWAGANVLTFGAGSRLTVL.

This clonotype was observed at least ten times. V usage is TRBV20-1 and J usage is TRBJ2-3, with 9 bases matching TRBD2. With V trimmed by 1 base and J by 1 base, 6 bases remained unmatched. This CDR3 has 16 amino acids. CDR1 DFQATT and CDR2 SNEGSKA come from the germline V gene (reference sequence). The CDR3 region has the DNA TGCAGTGCTAGAGGGCCTAGCGGGGCTGGCACAGATACGCAGTATTTT. This sequence encodes CSARGPSGAGTDTQYF.

This clonotype turned up a few times. This chain connects TRBV12-3 or TRBV12-4 to TRBJ1-2; TRBD1 aligns across 8 bases. The V gene end was trimmed by 1 base and the J gene end by 8 bases; junction bases not matched to a gene: 6. This CDR3 has 14 residues. CDR3 sequence reads: CASSLGTGLGGYTF. The DNA for the CDR3 is TGTGCCAGCAGTTTAGGGACAGGGTTAGGAGGCTACACCTTC.

This clonotype was found many times. The rearrangement links TRBV7-2 to TRBJ2-7; maybe TRBD1 (6 bases). The CDR3 sequence is 13 residues long. Per germline, CDR1 SGHTA and CDR2 FQGNSA. The V gene lost 5 bases and the J gene lost 12 bases, with 20 bases spanning the gap. The CDR3 reads CASSPRPGDGAYF. As DNA, the CDR3 is TGTGCCAGCAGCCCTCGTCCAGGGGACGGGGCGTACTTC.

This clonotype was observed a few times. The chain has TRBV27 and TRBJ2-3, with 12 bases matching TRBD2. The ends lost 2 bases at V and 3 bases at J; junction bases unmatched: 24. CDR3 length: 23 residues. Germline values: CDR1 MNHEY, CDR2 SMNVEV (reference sequence). DNA of the CDR3: TGTGCCAGCAGTTTAAAGGGGGGCGTCCATCCGGGACTAGCGGGCCTAAGGACAGATACGCAGTATTTT. Translation gives CASSLKGGVHPGLAGLRTDTQYF.

The gene calls are TRBV28 and TRBJ1-1; TRBD1 is a possible D gene (6 bases). Germline assignment: CDR1 MDHEN and CDR2 SYDVKM. This CDR3 has 13 amino acids. Trimming stripped 5 bases from V and 5 bases from J, with 12 bases between. In DNA form, the CDR3 reads TGTGCCAGCAGTACAGGGTTCTTAACTGAAGCTTTCTTT. Its translation is CASSTGFLTEAFF.

This sequence joins TRBV20-1 and TRBJ2-3; D is possibly TRBD1 or TRBD2 (5 bases each). CDR1 DFQATT and CDR2 SNEGSKA come from the germline V gene (reference sequence). This CDR3 has 17 residues. V shed 5 bases and J shed 4 bases, with 25 bases lying between them. CDR3 sequence reads: CSARIPWDGDSADTQYF. CDR3 in DNA: TGCAGTGCTCGGATCCCGTGGGACGGGGATAGTGCAGATACGCAGTATTTT.

In its sample, this clonotype was seen many times. This chain joins TRBV5-1 and TRBJ1-1; possible D gene TRBD1, 6 bases. Deletions cut 1 base from V and 4 bases from J, with 8 bases between. The CDR3 has 13 residues. Germline CDR1 is SGHRS and CDR2 is YFSETQ. The CDR3 sequence is CASSLRGVTEAFF. In DNA, the CDR3 is TGCGCCAGCAGCTTGAGGGGGGTCACTGAAGCTTTCTTT.

V is TRBV30 and J is TRBJ1-1; 7 positions agree with TRBD1. Germline V CDR1 and CDR2: GTSNPN, SVGIG (reference sequence). This CDR3 comprises 12 residues. V shed 2 bases and J 11 bases; nucleotides not matched to a gene: 8. CDR3 nucleotides: TGTGCCTGGAGTAATTTAGGGGGCTTGGCTTTCTTT. Protein: CAWSNLGGLAFF. The full variable domain, completed using reference TRBV30 and TRBJ1-1, is SQTIHQWPATLVQPVGSPLSLECTVEGTSNPNLYWYRQAAGRGLQLLFYSVGIGQISSEVPQNLSASRPQDRQFILSSKKLLLSDSGFYLCAWSNLGGLAFFGQGTRLTVV.

This clonotype was seen at least ten times. This chain joins TRBV12-3 or TRBV12-4 and TRBJ1-5, with D perhaps matching TRBD1 (6 bases). The CDR3 is 15 amino acids. Trimming shortened V by 5 bases and J by 4 bases, and 15 bases separated the two germline ends. The CDR3 here is CASSPDSLGNQPQHF. DNA for the CDR3: TGTGCCAGCAGTCCGGACAGCCTGGGTAATCAGCCCCAGCATTTT.

This clonotype was detected ten times or more. This sequence joins TRBV4-2 and TRBJ1-6; D might be TRBD1 (5 bases). From germline, CDR1 is LGHNA and CDR2 YNFKEQ. V was trimmed by 0 bases and J by 5 bases, leaving 11 bases between them. The CDR3 covers 16 residues. The CDR3 here is CASSQERTQNNSPLHF. The CDR3 nucleotides are TGTGCCAGCAGCCAAGAAAGGACACAAAATAATTCACCCCTCCACTTT.

This sequence joins TRBV5-1 and TRBJ2-5; a possible D gene is TRBD1 (6 bases). The J call may not be correct, given that the DNA end is closer to TRBJ2-7. Germline CDR1 is SGHRS and CDR2 is YFSETQ. CDR3 length equals 14 residues. DNA of the CDR3: TGCGCCAGCAGCGGGGACATTACGACGGCCGAGCAGTACTTC. This gives the protein CASSGDITTAEQYF.